This paragraph covers one TCR beta chain sequence. What it recognizes is unknown. The PCR used 60 Vbeta and 13 Jbeta primers. Profiled with immunoSEQ multiplex PCR; TCRdb holds only in-frame clones, not every one. This sample has 95,000 to 150,000 clones; under 90% occur once, and the top ten carry 8.5% to 10%. This sample was taken from a study of cytomegalovirus exposure and HLA in healthy donors. Points from the study as a whole: Using a false discovery rate of 0.05, a later analysis showed that 16,951 TCR beta sequences were associated with HLA alleles. Later, TCR association rates were found to vary by HLA locus, highest for DRB1 and lowest for HLA-C. As was reported, the classifier diagnosed cytomegalovirus status with high specificity and sensitivity.

Germline V gene sequence: CDR1 SGHRS, CDR2 YFSETQ. The length of the CDR3 is 16 residues. V lost 5 bases and J lost 2; bases outside the gene matches: 10. The sample comprised PBMCs. This sequence originates from a female donor in good health and CMV-seropositive. The chain links TRBV5-1 to TRBJ2-3; 8 positions match TRBD2. CDR3: CASSPLLAGSTDTQYF. CDR3 nucleotides: TGCGCCAGCAGTCCTCTGCTAGCGGGCTCCACAGATACGCAGTATTTT.